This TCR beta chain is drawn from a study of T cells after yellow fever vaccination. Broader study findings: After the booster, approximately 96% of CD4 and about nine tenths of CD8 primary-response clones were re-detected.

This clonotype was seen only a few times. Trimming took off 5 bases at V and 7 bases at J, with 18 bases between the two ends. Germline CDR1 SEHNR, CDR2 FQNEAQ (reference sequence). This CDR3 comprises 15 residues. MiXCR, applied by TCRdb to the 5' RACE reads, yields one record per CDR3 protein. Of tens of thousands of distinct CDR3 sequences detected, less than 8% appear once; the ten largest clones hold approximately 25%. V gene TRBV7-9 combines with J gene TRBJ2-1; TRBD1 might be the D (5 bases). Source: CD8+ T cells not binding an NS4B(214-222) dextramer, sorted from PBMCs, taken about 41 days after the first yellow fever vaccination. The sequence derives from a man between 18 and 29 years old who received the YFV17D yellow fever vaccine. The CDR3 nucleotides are TGTGCCAGCAGCCTAGGTGGGGCGTGGGATAATGAGCAGTTCTTC. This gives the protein CASSLGGAWDNEQFF.